The next 16 T cell receptor beta chains were all read from a single sample in a study of CD4 T cells in relation to SARS-CoV-2 and coronaviruses. CD4+ T cells from unexposed donors were obtained before the COVID-19 pandemic (2011-2018). CD4+ T cells were isolated from the cells after around eleven days of culture. These receptors have no identified antigens. Using immunoSEQ multiplex PCR, the repertoire was profiled, and TCRdb retains in-frame clones only, with some absent. The table records 22,000 or so clones, over 70% of them present only once. Sequenced: CD4+ T cells from PBMCs, cultured in vitro. The receptors here all came from a human donor in good health.

The chain couples TRBV18 to TRBJ1-1; D perhaps matches TRBD1 (6 bases). The CDR3 has 14 amino acids. The germline V and J ends were trimmed by 4 bases and 2 bases, with 11 bases remaining between them. Germline-derived CDR1 and CDR2 are KGHSH and LQKENI. CDR3 nucleotides: TGTGCCAGCTCACGGGACACCATAAACACTGAAGCTTTCTTT. Translated, it gives CASSRDTINTEAFF.

The rearrangement joins TRBV9 to TRBJ2-2; D possibly corresponds to TRBD1 (5 bases). CDR1 SGDLS and CDR2 YYNGEE come from the germline V gene. This CDR3 region has 16 residues. V lost 4 bases and J 2 bases, leaving 15 bases between the germline ends. CDR3 amino acids: CASSPRLRGNTGELFF. CDR3 sequence (DNA): TGTGCCAGCAGCCCCCGTTTAAGGGGAAACACCGGGGAGCTGTTTTTT.

This clone came up a few times. The rearrangement links TRBV12-3 or TRBV12-4 to TRBJ1-2, with D unclear. This CDR3 contains 12 residues. V gave up 6 bases and J gave up 3 bases, with 8 bases separating them. The CDR3, as DNA: TGTGCCAGCAGCAGGTTATACTATGGCTACACCTTC. It translates to CASSRLYYGYTF.

The V and J genes are TRBV27 and TRBJ2-4, with 8 bases lining up with TRBD1. Losses at the gene ends were 5 bases for V and 0 bases for J; bases not matched to a gene: 18. Looked up from germline, CDR1 is MNHEY and CDR2 is SMNVEV (reference sequence). The CDR3 consists of 20 residues. As DNA, the CDR3 is TGTGCCAGCAGTCCACGACAGGGGAGAGGTATAGTACTAGCCAAAAACATTCAGTACTTC. This codes for CASSPRQGRGIVLAKNIQYF.

The chain is built from TRBV30 and TRBJ1-1; possible D gene TRBD1, 5 bases. Germline V CDR1 and CDR2: GTSNPN, SVGIG (reference sequence). The CDR3 runs to 13 residues. Trimming took 3 bases from V and 0 from J, leaving 8 bases between them. The CDR3 DNA sequence: TGTGCCTGGAGGCCGGGACTGAACACTGAAGCTTTCTTT. Residues: CAWRPGLNTEAFF. Full variable domain (remainder filled in from reference TRBV30 and TRBJ1-1): SQTIHQWPATLVQPVGSPLSLECTVEGTSNPNLYWYRQAAGRGLQLLFYSVGIGQISSEVPQNLSASRPQDRQFILSSKKLLLSDSGFYLCAWRPGLNTEAFFGQGTRLTVV.

This clone occurred once. This chain joins TRBV10-3 and TRBJ2-5; D is perhaps TRBD1 (6 bases). CDR1 ENHRY and CDR2 SYGVKD come from the germline V gene. CDR3 length: 15 amino acids. With 5 bases removed from V and 4 bases from J, the gap between germline ends came to 17 bases. The CDR3 reads CAISTKTGVGETQYF. DNA for the CDR3: TGTGCCATCAGTACGAAGACAGGAGTTGGAGAGACCCAGTACTTC.

This CDR3 reads CASSLSGELNQPQHF. For the CDR3, the DNA is TGCGCCAGCAGCTTGAGTGGGGAACTCAATCAGCCCCAGCATTTT. The genes are TRBV5-1 and TRBJ1-5; D is unresolved. Trimming pared 1 base from V and 3 bases from J, leaving 11 bases between. This CDR3 contains 15 residues. CDR1 SGHRS and CDR2 YFSETQ come from the germline V gene.

The rearrangement joins TRBV6-5 to TRBJ1-2, with 7 nucleotides matching TRBD1. This CDR3 is 13 amino acids long. The J segment lost 3 bases and the V segment lost 6 bases, leaving 4 bases of the junction unmatched. CDR1 is MNHEY, CDR2 SVGAGI, per germline. The CDR3 is CASSKGGDYGYTF. The CDR3 region has the DNA TGTGCCAGCAGCAAAGGGGGCGACTATGGCTACACCTTC.

The chain couples TRBV19 to TRBJ1-5; 7 nucleotides line up with TRBD1. V dropped 6 bases and J dropped 5; count of bases not matched to a gene: 7. The CDR3 has 14 amino acids. The germline V gene has CDR1 LNHDA and CDR2 SQIVND (reference sequence). This chain's CDR3 is CASSRETGYQPQHF. DNA for the CDR3: TGTGCCAGTAGCAGGGAGACAGGGTATCAGCCCCAGCATTTT.

The genes are TRBV5-1 and TRBJ2-2, with 7 nucleotides matching TRBD1. Germline CDR1 is SGHRS and CDR2 is YFSETQ. CDR3 size: 16 residues. V gave up 3 bases and J gave up 0 bases; unmatched junction bases: 5. Written as DNA, the CDR3 is TGCGCCAGCAGCTCGACCGGGACAGCGAACACCGGGGAGCTGTTTTTT. As protein: CASSSTGTANTGELFF. Full variable domain (missing parts from reference TRBV5-1 and TRBJ2-2): KAGVTQTPRYLIKTRGQQVTLSCSPISGHRSVSWYQQTPGQGLQFLFEYFSETQRNKGNFPGRFSGRQFSNSRSEMNVSTLELGDSALYLCASSSTGTANTGELFFGEGSRLTVL.

The rearrangement joins TRBV2 to TRBJ2-2; D may be TRBD1 (6 bases). Trimming stripped 11 bases from V and 3 bases from J, with 16 bases between. The CDR3 is 14 amino acids. Germline V gene data show CDR1 as SNHLY and CDR2 as FYNNEI. CDR3 loop: CAGNRVMDTGELFF. Written as DNA, the CDR3 is TGTGCCGGCAACAGGGTAATGGACACCGGGGAGCTGTTTTTT.

This chain connects TRBV18 to TRBJ1-2; D gene unclear. Germline values: CDR1 KGHSH, CDR2 LQKENI. V shed 0 bases and J shed 3 bases, with 20 bases lying between them. The CDR3 is 18 amino acids. CDR3 DNA sequence: TGTGCCAGCTCACCACCATTTAGTCGGCTGGGCGCGGACTATGGCTACACCTTC. The encoded protein is CASSPPFSRLGADYGYTF.

The chain combines TRBV2 with TRBJ2-5, with no clear D. Trimming pared 7 bases from V and 6 bases from J, leaving 15 bases between. The CDR3 totals 13 residues. CDR1 is SNHLY and CDR2 is FYNNEI in the germline V gene. The CDR3 DNA is TGTGCCAGCACCCCCCCCGAGCTGAAGACCCAGTACTTC. Its protein is CASTPPELKTQYF.

This chain connects TRBV7-8 to TRBJ2-7; D is possibly TRBD1 (5 bases). The CDR3 runs 15 residues. Trimming pared 1 base from V and 0 bases from J, leaving 10 bases between. Germline V CDR1 and CDR2: SGHVS, FQNEAQ. CDR3 bases: TGTGCCAGCAGCTTAGTCCAGGGAAGCTCCTACGAGCAGTACTTC. Its protein is CASSLVQGSSYEQYF.

The chain has TRBV19 and TRBJ2-4; the match to TRBD1 covers 8 bases. CDR1 is LNHDA, CDR2 SQIVND, per germline (reference sequence). With V trimmed by 6 bases and J by 7 bases, 5 bases remained unmatched. The CDR3 loop spans 13 amino acids. Written as DNA, the CDR3 is TGTGCCAGTAGATCCCAGGGGGCGAACATTCAGTACTTC. It encodes CASRSQGANIQYF.

This clone showed up just a few times. The gene calls are TRBV3-1 (or the pseudogene TRBV3-2) and TRBJ1-6; D is ambiguous. The CDR3 consists of 13 residues. CDR1 LGHDT and CDR2 YNNKEL come from the germline V gene (reference sequence). Trimming shortened V by 1 base and J by 14 bases, and 12 bases separated the two germline ends. The CDR3 nucleotides are TGTGCCAGCAGCCAAGGGGAGATCCCCACCCTCCACTTT. Translating it yields CASSQGEIPTLHF.